This passage covers 9 T cell receptor beta chains from one sample sequenced in a study of breast tumors, draining lymph nodes, adjacent tissues. A single record per CDR3 protein comes from TCRdb applying MiXCR to the multiplex PCR reads. In the table there are about 14,000 distinct CDR3 sequences, approximately 50% of which are singletons. Sequenced material: tumor-adjacent breast tissue. These receptors were taken from a female donor with breast cancer. Some clones in this sample may be carry-over from other donors' samples.

The table lists this clonotype with many counts. This chain connects TRBV9 to TRBJ2-3, with TRBD2 matching 10 bases. Trimming cost V 3 bases and J 1 base; bases outside gene matches: 11. This CDR3 region has 18 residues. Germline assignment: CDR1 SGDLS and CDR2 YYNGEE. CDR3 loop: CASSAFVPGTSGTDTQYF. The CDR3 coding sequence is TGTGCCAGCAGCGCCTTTGTCCCCGGGACTAGCGGCACAGATACGCAGTATTTT.

V gene TRBV7-2 combines with J gene TRBJ1-2; D is uncertain. Germline assignment: CDR1 SGHTA and CDR2 FQGNSA. The CDR3 is 13 residues long. V shed 5 bases and J shed 14 bases, with 21 bases lying between them. This CDR3 is CASSLPLNYEQTF. The CDR3 bases are TGTGCCAGCAGCCTGCCTCTAAACTATGAGCAGACCTTC.

This clonotype is categorized as medium-sized. The chain has TRBV7-2 and TRBJ2-3; D unresolved. The CDR3 has 14 residues. V shed 5 bases and J shed 0 bases, with 9 bases lying between them. Germline-derived CDR1 and CDR2 are SGHTA and FQGNSA. The CDR3 is CASSPGHSTDTQYF. For the CDR3, the DNA is TGTGCCAGCAGCCCCGGTCATAGCACAGATACGCAGTATTTT.

Judged by abundance, this clonotype is medium-sized. The rearrangement links TRBV20-1 to TRBJ1-3, with D unresolved. Germline-derived CDR1 and CDR2 are DFQATT and SNEGSKA (reference sequence). This CDR3 has 13 residues. Trimming pared 1 base from V and 0 bases from J, leaving 4 bases between. The CDR3 loop reads CSARGSSGNTIYF. CDR3 DNA sequence: TGCAGTGCTAGAGGCAGCTCTGGAAACACCATATATTTT.

This clonotype was recorded a few times. The chain is built from TRBV7-9 and TRBJ2-1, with unresolved D. Looked up from germline, CDR1 is SEHNR and CDR2 is FQNEAQ (reference sequence). V was pared by 4 bases and J by 3 bases, with 16 bases between. The CDR3 runs to 16 residues. The CDR3 reads CASSSPMDLFYNEQFF. The CDR3 DNA follows: TGTGCCAGCAGCTCTCCCATGGACCTCTTCTACAATGAGCAGTTCTTC.

Ten or more counts support this clonotype. This chain joins TRBV10-3 and TRBJ2-6, with a possible D match to TRBD2 (6 bases). Trimming cost V 8 bases and J 4 bases, with 9 bases left between them. CDR3 length equals 13 residues. CDR1 is ENHRY and CDR2 is SYGVKD in the germline V gene. CDR3 protein: CAIGGVGANVLTF. In DNA form, the CDR3 reads TGTGCCATCGGCGGGGTCGGGGCCAACGTCCTGACTTTC.

The rearrangement uses TRBV10-3 and TRBJ1-5, with D tentatively TRBD1 (5 bases). This CDR3 contains 14 residues. Per germline, CDR1 ENHRY and CDR2 SYGVKD. V was shortened by 5 bases and J by 5 bases, with 13 bases between the two germline ends. CDR3 residues: CAISPGTPDQPQHF. CDR3 nucleotides: TGTGCCATCAGTCCCGGGACCCCGGATCAGCCCCAGCATTTT.

V usage is TRBV9 and J usage is TRBJ2-1; 7 bases map to TRBD1. The germline CDR1 and CDR2 sequences are SGDLS and YYNGEE. V lost 6 bases, J lost 0 bases, and 3 bases stayed unmatched. CDR3 length: 14 amino acids. CDR3 sequence (DNA): TGTGCCAGCAAACGGGACAGCTCCTACAATGAGCAGTTCTTC. Translation: CASKRDSSYNEQFF.

This clonotype was observed many times. This chain uses TRBV4-3 with TRBJ1-1; a weak D match, TRBD1 (6 bases). The CDR3 sequence is 15 residues long. Germline lookup yields CDR1 LGHNA and CDR2 YSLEER. Trimming left V 2 bases short and J 5 bases short, with 15 bases between. The CDR3: CASSQNMEGGTEAFF. Here the CDR3 DNA reads TGCGCCAGCAGCCAAAACATGGAGGGGGGTACTGAAGCTTTCTTT.